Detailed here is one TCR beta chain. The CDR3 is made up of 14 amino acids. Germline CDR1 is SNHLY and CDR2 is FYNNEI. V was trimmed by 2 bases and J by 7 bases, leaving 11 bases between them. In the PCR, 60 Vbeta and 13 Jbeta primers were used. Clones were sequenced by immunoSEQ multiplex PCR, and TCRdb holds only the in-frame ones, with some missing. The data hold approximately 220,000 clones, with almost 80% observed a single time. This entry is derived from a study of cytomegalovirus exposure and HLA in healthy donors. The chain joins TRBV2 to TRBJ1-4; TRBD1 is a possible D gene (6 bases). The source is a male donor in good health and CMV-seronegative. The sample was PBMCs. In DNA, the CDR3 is TGTGCCAGCAGTGAATGGACAGTCGGTGAAAAACTGTTTTTT. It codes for CASSEWTVGEKLFF.